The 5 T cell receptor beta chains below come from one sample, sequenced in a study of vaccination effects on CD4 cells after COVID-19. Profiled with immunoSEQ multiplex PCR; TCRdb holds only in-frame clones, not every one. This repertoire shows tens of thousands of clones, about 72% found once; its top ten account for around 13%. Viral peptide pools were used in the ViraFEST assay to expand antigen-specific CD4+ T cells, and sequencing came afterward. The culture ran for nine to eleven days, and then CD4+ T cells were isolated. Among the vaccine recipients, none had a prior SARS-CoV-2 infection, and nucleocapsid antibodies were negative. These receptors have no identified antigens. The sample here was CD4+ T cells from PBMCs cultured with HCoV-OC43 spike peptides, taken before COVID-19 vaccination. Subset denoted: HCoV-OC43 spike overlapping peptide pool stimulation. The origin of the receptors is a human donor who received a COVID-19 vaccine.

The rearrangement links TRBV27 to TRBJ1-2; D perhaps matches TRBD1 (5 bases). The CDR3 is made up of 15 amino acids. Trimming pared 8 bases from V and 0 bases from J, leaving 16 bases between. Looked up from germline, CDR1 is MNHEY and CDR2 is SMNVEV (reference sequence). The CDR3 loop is CASLPNRISNYGYTF. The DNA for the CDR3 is TGTGCCAGCCTCCCAAACAGGATATCTAACTATGGCTACACCTTC.

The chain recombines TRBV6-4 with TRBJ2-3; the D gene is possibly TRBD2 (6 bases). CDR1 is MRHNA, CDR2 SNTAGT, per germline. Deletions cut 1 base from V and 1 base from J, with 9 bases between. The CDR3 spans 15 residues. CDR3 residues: CASSDYGGGTDTQYF. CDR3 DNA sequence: TGTGCCAGCAGTGACTACGGGGGTGGCACAGATACGCAGTATTTT.

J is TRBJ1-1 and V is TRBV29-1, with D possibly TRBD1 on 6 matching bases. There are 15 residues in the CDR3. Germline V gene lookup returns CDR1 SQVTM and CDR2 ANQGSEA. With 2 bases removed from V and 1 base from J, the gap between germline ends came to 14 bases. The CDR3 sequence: CSVEQGSSWNTEAFF. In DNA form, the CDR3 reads TGCAGCGTTGAACAGGGGTCGTCCTGGAACACTGAAGCTTTCTTT.

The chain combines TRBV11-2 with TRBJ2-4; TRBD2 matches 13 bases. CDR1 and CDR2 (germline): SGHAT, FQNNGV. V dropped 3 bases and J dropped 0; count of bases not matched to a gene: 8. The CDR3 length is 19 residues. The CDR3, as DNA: TGTGCCAGCAGCTTCCGACTAGCGGGAGGAACTGTAGCCAAAAACATTCAGTACTTC. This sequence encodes CASSFRLAGGTVAKNIQYF. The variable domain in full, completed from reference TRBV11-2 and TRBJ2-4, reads EAGVAQSPRYKIIEKRQSVAFWCNPISGHATLYWYQQILGQGPKLLIQFQNNGVVDDSQLPKDRFSAERLKGVDSTLKIQPAKLEDSAVYLCASSFRLAGGTVAKNIQYFGAGTRLSVL.

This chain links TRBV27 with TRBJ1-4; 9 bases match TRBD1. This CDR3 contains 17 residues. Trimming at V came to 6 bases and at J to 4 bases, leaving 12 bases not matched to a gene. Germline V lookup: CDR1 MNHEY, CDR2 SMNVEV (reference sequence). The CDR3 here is CASSFLYRGRGNEKLFF. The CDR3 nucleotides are TGTGCCAGCAGCTTTCTTTACAGGGGGCGAGGTAATGAAAAACTGTTTTTT.